Sequencing of this TCR beta chain was carried out in a study of blood T cells in healthy people across ages. A second PCR, run for roughly 7 to 12 cycles, used a sample-barcoded 5' primer plus a J-beta primer mix. TCRdb independently ran MiXCR on the 5' RACE reads; one entry per CDR3 protein. The sample has around 1,800,000 distinct CDR3 sequences; around 42% are singletons. Overall study results and limits: Strong correlation was found linking TCR beta diversity to naive T cell percentage. The long-lived group displayed more naive CD4+ cells, plus higher diversity, than the aged donors did.

V dropped 6 bases and J dropped 8; count of bases not matched to a gene: 14. Germline V gene lookup returns CDR1 DFQATT and CDR2 SNEGSKA (reference sequence). The CDR3 length is 15 residues. This clonotype was found once. Antigen unknown. The sequence came from a human donor in good health. The rearrangement links TRBV20-1 to TRBJ2-1, with 9 bases identical to TRBD2. Specimen: blood. CDR3 sequence (DNA): TGCAGTGCAAAAAAAGGCGGGGGGGCTAGCTATGAGCAGTTCTTC. This translates into CSAKKGGGASYEQFF.